This T cell receptor beta chain was identified in a study of cytotoxic CD8 clonotypes in ibrutinib-treated CLL. Study summary: Overall, roughly 25 responses were partial and 2 complete; following median 68 months, about 14 patients stayed remitted and about 12 progressed. Study observations and caveats: Rising at ibrutinib response, clonality subsequently fell back toward baseline at progression.

TCR beta library input comprised around 2.1 micrograms of genomic DNA from cryopreserved PBMCs. The germline gives CDR1 SNHLY, CDR2 FYNNEI. This CDR3 region has 13 residues. The V and J ends lost 8 bases and 9 bases respectively, with 17 bases between them. Measured with immunoSEQ multiplex PCR; TCRdb has only the in-frame clones, and not every one. The sample gives approximately 170,000 clones, approximately 90% of which show up once; more than 2.5% is in the top ten. A note on this clone: Its antigen is as yet unknown.

The sequences come from PBMCs, collected at disease progression, from a patient treated with ibrutinib. The J gene is TRBJ2-1, the V gene TRBV2; no reliable D call. The clonotype originates from a human donor with chronic lymphocytic leukemia. CDR3 amino acids: CASGQSRPGEQFF. The CDR3 bases are TGTGCCAGCGGGCAGTCGCGTCCCGGTGAGCAGTTCTTC.